This T cell receptor (beta chain) is from a study of T cells expressing NK-cell markers. In the study overall: Sorted CD3+CD56+NKG2C+, CD3+CD56+NKG2C- and CD3+CD56-NKG2C+ T cells supplied TCR beta repertoires. The sequencing cohort of eight donors included seven HCMV-seropositive individuals and one seronegative individual.

CDR1 is MNHEY, CDR2 SMNVEV, per germline (reference sequence). The CDR3 has 16 residues. With UMIs, 5'RACE template switching was used to make TCR beta cDNA. TCRdb re-analyzed the 5' RACE reads; it lists each CDR3 protein once, without DNA. This table lists just under 150,000 distinct CDR3 sequences. V and J are TRBV27 and TRBJ2-1. The TCR comes from a man between 18 and 35 years old in good health. Sequencing used blood T cells: a sorted CD56 or NKG2C T cell subset, CD4+ or CD8+ T cells, or bulk PBMC T cells (not recorded which). The CDR3 sequence: CASSPDDLSSYNEQFF.